This T cell receptor (beta chain) is drawn from a study of T cell responses to AZD1222 COVID-19 vaccine. The data were produced by immunoSEQ multiplex PCR, yet TCRdb's version contains in-frame clones alone and is incomplete. Of around 180,000 clones listed, more than 75% were seen once; the top ten hold about 25%. The V gene lost 6 bases and the J gene lost 5 bases, with 12 bases spanning the gap. Germline CDR1 reads MDHEN; CDR2 reads SYDVKM. This CDR3 comprises 13 residues. The source material was peripheral blood, sampled 28 days after the second AZD1222 dose. The receptor was derived from an adult who received the AZD1222 COVID-19 vaccine. This sequence joins TRBV28 and TRBJ2-3; no firm D call. CDR3 in amino acids: CASSPRLGDTQYF. The CDR3, as DNA: TGTGCCAGCAGCCCTCGTTTGGGAGATACGCAGTATTTT. The whole variable domain, filled in from reference TRBV28 and TRBJ2-3, reads DVKVTQSSRYLVKRTGEKVFLECVQDMDHENMFWYRQDPGLGLRLIYFSYDVKMKEKGDIPEGYSVSREKKERFSLILESASTNQTSMYLCASSPRLGDTQYFGPGTRLTVL.